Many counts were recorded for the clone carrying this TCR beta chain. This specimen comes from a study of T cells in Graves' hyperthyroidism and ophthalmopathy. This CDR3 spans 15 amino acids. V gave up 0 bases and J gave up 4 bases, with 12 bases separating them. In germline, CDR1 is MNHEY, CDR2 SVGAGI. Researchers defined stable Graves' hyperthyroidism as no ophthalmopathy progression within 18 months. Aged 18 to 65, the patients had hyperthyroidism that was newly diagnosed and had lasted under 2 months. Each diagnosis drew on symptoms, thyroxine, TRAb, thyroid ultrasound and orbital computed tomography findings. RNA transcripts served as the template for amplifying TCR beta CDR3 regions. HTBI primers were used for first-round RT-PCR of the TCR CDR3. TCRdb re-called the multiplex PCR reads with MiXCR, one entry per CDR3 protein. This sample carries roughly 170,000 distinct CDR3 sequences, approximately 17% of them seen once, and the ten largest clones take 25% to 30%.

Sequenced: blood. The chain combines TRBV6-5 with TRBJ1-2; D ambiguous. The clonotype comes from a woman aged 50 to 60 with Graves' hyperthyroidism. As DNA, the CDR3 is TGTGCCAGCAGTTACTCTGCACAATTGAGCTATGGCTACACCTTC. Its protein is CASSYSAQLSYGYTF.